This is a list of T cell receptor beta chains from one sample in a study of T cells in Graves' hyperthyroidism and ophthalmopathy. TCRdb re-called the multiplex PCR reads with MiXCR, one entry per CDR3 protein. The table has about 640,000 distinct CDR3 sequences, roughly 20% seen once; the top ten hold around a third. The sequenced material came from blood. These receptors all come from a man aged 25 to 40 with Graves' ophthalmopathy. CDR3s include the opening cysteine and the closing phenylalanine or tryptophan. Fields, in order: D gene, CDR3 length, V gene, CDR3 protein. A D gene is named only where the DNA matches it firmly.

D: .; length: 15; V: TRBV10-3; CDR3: CAISESMEGANEQFF
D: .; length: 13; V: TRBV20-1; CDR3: CSARVGDNSPLHF
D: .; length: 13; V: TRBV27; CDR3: CASSTQGYNEQFF
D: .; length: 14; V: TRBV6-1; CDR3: CASRTAYMNTEAFF
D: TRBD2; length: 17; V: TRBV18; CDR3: CASSPPRTSGSYNEQFF
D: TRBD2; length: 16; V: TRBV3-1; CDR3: CASSQVPSGSYNEQFF
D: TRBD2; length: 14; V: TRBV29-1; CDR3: CSGGLAPIQETQYF
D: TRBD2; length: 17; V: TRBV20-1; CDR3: CSARGQSGGANTGELFF
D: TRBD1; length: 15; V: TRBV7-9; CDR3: CASSQAGTGSYEQYF
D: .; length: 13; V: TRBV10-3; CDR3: CAIARGDNSPLHF
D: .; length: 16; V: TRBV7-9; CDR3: CASSPRGSGINQPQHF
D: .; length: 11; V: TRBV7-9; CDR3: CASSLSTEQFF
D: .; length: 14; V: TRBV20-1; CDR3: CSASDGILSYEQYF
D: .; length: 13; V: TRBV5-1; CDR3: CASSLAPDSGYTF
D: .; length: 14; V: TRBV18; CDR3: CASSPRQVNQPQHF
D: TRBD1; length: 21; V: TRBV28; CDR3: CASSVWNSGQAREKSTDTQYF
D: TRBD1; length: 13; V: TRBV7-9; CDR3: CASSRGQEYEQYF
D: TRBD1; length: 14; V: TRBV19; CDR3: CASSTGQDYNEQFF
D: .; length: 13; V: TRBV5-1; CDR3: CASSLAAHSEQYF
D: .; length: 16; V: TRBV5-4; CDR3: CASSPGTSPSADTQYF
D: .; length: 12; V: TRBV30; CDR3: CAWSLTGLEQYF
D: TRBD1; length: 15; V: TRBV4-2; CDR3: CASRAGTANTGELFF
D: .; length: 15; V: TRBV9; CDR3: CASNVEWDLYSEAFF
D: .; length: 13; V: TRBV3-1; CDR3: CASSPRTGLEAFF
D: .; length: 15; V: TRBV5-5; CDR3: CASSRGLENTGELFF
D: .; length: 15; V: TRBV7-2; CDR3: CASSPGLFKAPEQFF
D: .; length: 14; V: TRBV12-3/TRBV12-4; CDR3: CASSLARGGETQYF
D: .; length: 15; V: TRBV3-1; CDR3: CASSQEERGKETQYF
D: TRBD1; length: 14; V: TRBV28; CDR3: CASSPPGQRYEQYF
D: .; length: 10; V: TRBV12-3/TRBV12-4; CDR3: CASRYCGYTF
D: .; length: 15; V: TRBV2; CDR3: CASQGTLTPNQPQHF
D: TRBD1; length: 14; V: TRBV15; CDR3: CATSRDRGQDTQYF
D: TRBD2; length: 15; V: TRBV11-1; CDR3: CASSLQERDPHEQYF
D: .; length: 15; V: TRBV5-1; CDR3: CASSLAPISTDEQFF
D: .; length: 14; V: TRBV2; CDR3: CASRTVGGANVLTF
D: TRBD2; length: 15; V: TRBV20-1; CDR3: CSALRLADLPDTQYF
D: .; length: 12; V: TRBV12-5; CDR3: CASGLAFDTQYF
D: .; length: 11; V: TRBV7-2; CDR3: CASGETGELFF
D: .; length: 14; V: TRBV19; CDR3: CASSIGGTPYEQYF
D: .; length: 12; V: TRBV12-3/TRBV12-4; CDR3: CASGLQYNEQFF
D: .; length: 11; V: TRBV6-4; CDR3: CASSYRTQQYF
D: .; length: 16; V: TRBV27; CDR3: CASSLSNREVTYEQYF
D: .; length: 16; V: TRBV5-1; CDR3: CASSLRGTANTGELFF
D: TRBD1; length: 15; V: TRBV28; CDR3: CASSPGDSNTGELFF
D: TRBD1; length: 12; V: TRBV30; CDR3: CAWVQGNYEQYF
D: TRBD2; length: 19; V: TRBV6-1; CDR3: CASSARAMGKSGRNYEQYF
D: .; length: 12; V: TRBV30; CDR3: CAWSLMSYEQYF
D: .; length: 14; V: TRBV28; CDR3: CASSESDSNQPQHF
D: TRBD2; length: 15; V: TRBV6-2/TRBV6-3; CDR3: CASSPRREITGELFF
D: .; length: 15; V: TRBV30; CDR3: CASLTRDRTNTEAFF
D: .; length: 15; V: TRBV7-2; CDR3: CASSLATGTGNTIYF
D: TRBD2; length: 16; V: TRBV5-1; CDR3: CASSRDSSGKGNEQFF
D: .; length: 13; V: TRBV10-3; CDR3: CAISESGTDTQYF
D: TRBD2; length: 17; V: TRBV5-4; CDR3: CASSLIAGAIAGETQYF